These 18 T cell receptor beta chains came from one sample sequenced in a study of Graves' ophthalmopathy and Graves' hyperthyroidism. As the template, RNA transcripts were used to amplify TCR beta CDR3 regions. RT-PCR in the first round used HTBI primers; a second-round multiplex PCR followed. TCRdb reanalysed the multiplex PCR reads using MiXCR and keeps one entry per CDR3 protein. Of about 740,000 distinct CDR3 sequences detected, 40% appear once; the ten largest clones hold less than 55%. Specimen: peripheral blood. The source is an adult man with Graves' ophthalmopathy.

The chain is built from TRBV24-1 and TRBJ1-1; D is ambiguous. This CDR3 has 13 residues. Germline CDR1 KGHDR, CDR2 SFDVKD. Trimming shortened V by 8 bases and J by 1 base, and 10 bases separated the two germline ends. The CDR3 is CATIGLSNTEAFF. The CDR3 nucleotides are TGTGCCACCATAGGGCTATCGAACACTGAAGCTTTCTTT.

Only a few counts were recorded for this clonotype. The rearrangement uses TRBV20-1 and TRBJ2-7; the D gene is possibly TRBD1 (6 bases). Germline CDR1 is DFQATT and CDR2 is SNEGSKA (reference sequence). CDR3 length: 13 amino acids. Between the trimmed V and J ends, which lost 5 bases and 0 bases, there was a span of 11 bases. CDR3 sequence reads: CSADRYYSYEQYF. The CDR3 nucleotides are TGCAGTGCTGACAGGTACTACTCCTACGAGCAGTACTTC.

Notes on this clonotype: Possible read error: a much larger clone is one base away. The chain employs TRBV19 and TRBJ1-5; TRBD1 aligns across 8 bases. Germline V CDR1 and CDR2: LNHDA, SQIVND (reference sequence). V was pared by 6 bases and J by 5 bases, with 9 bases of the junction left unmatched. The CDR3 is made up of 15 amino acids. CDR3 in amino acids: CASSANRGTDQPQHF. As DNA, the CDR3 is TGTGCCAGTAGCGCGAACAGGGGGACGGATCAGCCCCAGCATTTT. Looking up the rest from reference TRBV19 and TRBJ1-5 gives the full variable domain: DGGITQSPKYLFRKEGQNVTLSCEQNLNHDAMYWYRQDPGQGLRLIYYSQIVNDFQKGDIAEGYSVSREKKESFPLTVTSAQKNPTAFYLCASSANRGTDQPQHFGDGTRLSIL.

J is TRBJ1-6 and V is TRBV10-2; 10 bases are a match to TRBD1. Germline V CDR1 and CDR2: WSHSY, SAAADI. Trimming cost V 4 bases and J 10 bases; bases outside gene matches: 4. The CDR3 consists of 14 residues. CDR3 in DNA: TGCGCCAGCAGTGGCGGGACAGGGGTCTCACCCCTCCACTTT. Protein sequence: CASSGGTGVSPLHF.

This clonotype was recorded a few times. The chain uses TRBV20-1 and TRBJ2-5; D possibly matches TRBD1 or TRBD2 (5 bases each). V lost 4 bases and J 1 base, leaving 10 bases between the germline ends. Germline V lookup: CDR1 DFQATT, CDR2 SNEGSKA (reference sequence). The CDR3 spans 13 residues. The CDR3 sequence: CSATAGSQETQYF. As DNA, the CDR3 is TGCAGTGCTACGGCAGGGAGCCAAGAGACCCAGTACTTC.

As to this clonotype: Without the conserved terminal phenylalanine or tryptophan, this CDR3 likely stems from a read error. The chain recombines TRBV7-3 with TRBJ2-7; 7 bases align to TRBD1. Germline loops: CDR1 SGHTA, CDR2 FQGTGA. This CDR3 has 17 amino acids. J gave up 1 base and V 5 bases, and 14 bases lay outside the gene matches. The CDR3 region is CASSLTDRAWKSYEQYG. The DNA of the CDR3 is TGTGCCAGCAGCCTTACCGACAGGGCCTGGAAATCCTACGAGCAGTACGGC.

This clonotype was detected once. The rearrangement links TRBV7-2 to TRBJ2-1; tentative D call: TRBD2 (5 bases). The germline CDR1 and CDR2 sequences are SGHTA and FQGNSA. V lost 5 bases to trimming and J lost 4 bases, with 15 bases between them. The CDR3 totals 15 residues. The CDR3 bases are TGTGCCAGCAGCCCAGCGGCTAGTGGGTACAATGAGCAGTTCTTC. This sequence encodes CASSPAASGYNEQFF.

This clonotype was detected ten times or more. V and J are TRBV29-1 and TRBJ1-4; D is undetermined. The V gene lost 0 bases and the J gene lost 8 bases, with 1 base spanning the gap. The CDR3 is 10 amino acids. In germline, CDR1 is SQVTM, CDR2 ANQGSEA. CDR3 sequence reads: CSVEDEKLFF. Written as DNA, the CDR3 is TGCAGCGTTGAAGACGAAAAACTGTTTTTT.

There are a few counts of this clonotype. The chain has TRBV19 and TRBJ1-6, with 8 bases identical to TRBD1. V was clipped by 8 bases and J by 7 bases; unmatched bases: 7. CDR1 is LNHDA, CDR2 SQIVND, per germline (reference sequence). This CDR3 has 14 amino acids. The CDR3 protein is CASGWTGRNSPLHF. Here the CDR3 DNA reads TGTGCCAGTGGTTGGACAGGGCGGAATTCACCCCTCCACTTT.

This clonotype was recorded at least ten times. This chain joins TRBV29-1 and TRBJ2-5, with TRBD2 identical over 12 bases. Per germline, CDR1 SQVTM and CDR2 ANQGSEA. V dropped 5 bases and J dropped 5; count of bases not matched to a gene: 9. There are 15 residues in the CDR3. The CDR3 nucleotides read TGCAGCGTTTCGTTGACTAGCGGGAGAGAGGAGACCCAGTACTTC. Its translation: CSVSLTSGREETQYF.

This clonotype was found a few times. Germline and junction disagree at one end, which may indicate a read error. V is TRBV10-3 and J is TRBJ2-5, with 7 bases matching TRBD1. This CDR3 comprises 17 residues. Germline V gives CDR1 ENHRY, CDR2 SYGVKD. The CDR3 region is CASSPPTGRRGQETQYF. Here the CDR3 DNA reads TGTGCCAGCAGTCCCCCGACAGGGCGAAGAGGGCAAGAGACCCAGTACTTC.

The CDR3, as DNA: TGCAGTGCTAGTTTGGGACAGGGCTACGAGCAGTACTTC. Protein sequence: CSASLGQGYEQYF. The chain has TRBV20-1 and TRBJ2-7; 9 bases align to TRBD1. The CDR3 spans 13 residues. V lost 3 bases to trimming and J lost 3 bases; unmatched junction nucleotides: 3. Per germline, CDR1 DFQATT and CDR2 SNEGSKA (reference sequence).

CDR3 nucleotides: TGCAGTGCTAGGGACAGGTTCGATCACGAGCAGTACTTC. This codes for CSARDRFDHEQYF. The chain uses TRBV20-1 and TRBJ2-7; 7 nucleotides agree with TRBD1. The CDR3 has 13 amino acids. The J segment lost 5 bases and the V segment lost 3 bases, leaving 7 bases of the junction unmatched. Germline V gives CDR1 DFQATT, CDR2 SNEGSKA (reference sequence).

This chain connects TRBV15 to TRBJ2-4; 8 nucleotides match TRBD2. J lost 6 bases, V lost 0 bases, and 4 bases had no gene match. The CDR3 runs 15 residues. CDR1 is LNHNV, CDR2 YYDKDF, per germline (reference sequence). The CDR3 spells CATSRDGSGVNIQYF. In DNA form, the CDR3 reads TGTGCCACCAGCAGAGATGGTAGCGGGGTAAACATTCAGTACTTC.

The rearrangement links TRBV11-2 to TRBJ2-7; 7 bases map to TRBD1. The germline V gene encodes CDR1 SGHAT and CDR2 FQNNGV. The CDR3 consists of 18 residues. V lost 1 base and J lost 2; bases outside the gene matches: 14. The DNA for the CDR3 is TGTGCCAGCAGCTTAGTCTCACACTCGGGACAGAGGACCTACGAGCAGTACTTC. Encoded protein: CASSLVSHSGQRTYEQYF.

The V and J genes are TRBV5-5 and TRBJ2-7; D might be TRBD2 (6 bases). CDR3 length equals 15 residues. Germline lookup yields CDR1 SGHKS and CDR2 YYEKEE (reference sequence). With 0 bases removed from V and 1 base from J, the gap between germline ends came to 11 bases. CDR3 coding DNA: TGTGCCAGCAGCTTGGCTCACGGGACTTCCTACGAGCAGTACTTC. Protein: CASSLAHGTSYEQYF.

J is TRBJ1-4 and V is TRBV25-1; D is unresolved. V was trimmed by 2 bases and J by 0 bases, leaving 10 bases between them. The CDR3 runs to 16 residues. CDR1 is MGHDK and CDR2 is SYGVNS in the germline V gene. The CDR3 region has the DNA TGTGCCAGCAGTGAACCTGGGGTAGCAACTAATGAAAAACTGTTTTTT. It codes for CASSEPGVATNEKLFF. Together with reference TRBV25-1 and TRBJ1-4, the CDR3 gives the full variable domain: EADIYQTPRYLVIGTGKKITLECSQTMGHDKMYWYQQDPGMELHLIHYSYGVNSTEKGDLSSESTVSRIRTEHFPLTLESARPSHTSQYLCASSEPGVATNEKLFFGSGTQLSVL.

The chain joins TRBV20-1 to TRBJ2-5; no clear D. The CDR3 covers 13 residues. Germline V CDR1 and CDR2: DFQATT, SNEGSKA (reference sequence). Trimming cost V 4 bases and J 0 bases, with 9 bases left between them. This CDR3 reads CSATGRNQETQYF. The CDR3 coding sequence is TGCAGTGCTACCGGACGAAACCAAGAGACCCAGTACTTC.